This T cell receptor beta chain was identified in a study of PD-1 blockade in classical Hodgkin lymphoma. Each patient's relapse followed autologous stem cell transplantation, and brentuximab vedotin exposure varied. The data were produced by immunoSEQ multiplex PCR, yet TCRdb's version contains in-frame clones alone and is incomplete. The sample includes 29,000 or so clones, about 76% seen only once; the top ten take around 3.3%. General study points: Relapsed/refractory patients reportedly had lower baseline diversity than newly diagnosed patients.

This clone counts as medium-sized. What it recognizes is unknown. V dropped 2 bases and J dropped 4; count of bases not matched to a gene: 6. Germline CDR1 SGHRS, CDR2 YFSETQ. The CDR3 extends over 15 amino acids. The TCR originated in a human donor with classical Hodgkin lymphoma. Sequencing was performed on peripheral blood mononuclear cells (PBMCs), taken before the second cycle of nivolumab. The chain links TRBV5-1 to TRBJ2-1; 7 bases line up with TRBD1. The CDR3 spells CASSFRDSSYNEQFF. The CDR3 DNA is TGCGCCAGCAGCTTTAGGGACAGTAGTTACAATGAGCAGTTCTTC.